The present T cell receptor (beta chain) was sequenced within a study of T cells expressing NK-cell markers. As for the study in general: One of eight sequenced donors was HCMV-seronegative; the other seven were seropositive.

TCRdb reanalyzed the 5' RACE reads, giving one entry per CDR3 protein sequence and no DNA. Listed are about 260,000 distinct CDR3 sequences; more than 3.5% falls within the top ten. CDR1 and CDR2 from the germline V gene are SGHVS and FQNEAQ. The CDR3 has 17 amino acids. The specimen was blood T cells: a sorted CD56 or NKG2C T cell subset, CD4+ or CD8+ T cells, or bulk PBMC T cells (not recorded which). The TCR sequence derives from a woman aged 18 to 75 in good health. The gene calls are TRBV7-8 and TRBJ2-3; TCRdb's D gene call, TRBD1, goes unchecked for lack of DNA. The chain's CDR3 is CASSPREGTSSTDTQYF.